Listed below are T cell receptor beta chains from one sample, sequenced in a study of tumor-infiltrating lymphocytes in primary liver carcinoma. TCRdb reprocessed the multiplex PCR reads via MiXCR and lists one record per CDR3 protein. This sample has almost 200,000 distinct CDR3 sequences; approximately 64% occur once, and the top ten carry about 7.1%. The material sequenced was peripheral blood. Receptors were obtained from a woman aged 55-70 years with primary liver carcinoma and hepatitis B virus infection. Each CDR3 is given with its conserved first and last residue. The D gene is left open where the match is weak. Clone sizes are given selectively: once, few, many, or a class where the clone is expanded.

v_call: TRBV11-2; clone_size: -; d_call: -; j_call: TRBJ2-1; cdr3_nt: TGTGCCAACGGTACACTCCCAGGTAGCTCCTACAATGAGCAGTTCTTC; cdr3_aa: CANGTLPGSSYNEQFF
v_call: TRBV6-1; clone_size: -; d_call: -; j_call: TRBJ1-5; cdr3_nt: TGTGCCAGCAGTGGAGGATGGGGGCAGTATCAGCCCCAGCATTTT; cdr3_aa: CASSGGWGQYQPQHF
v_call: TRBV5-4; clone_size: -; d_call: -; j_call: TRBJ2-5; cdr3_nt: TGTGCCAGCAGCTTTTTCGGGGGAGAAGAGGCCCAGTACTTC; cdr3_aa: CASSFFGGEEAQYF
v_call: TRBV11-1; clone_size: -; d_call: -; j_call: TRBJ1-6; cdr3_nt: TGTGCCGGCAGCTTCAGGGGAGGGAATCCACCCCTCCACTTT; cdr3_aa: CAGSFRGGNPPLHF
v_call: TRBV6-1; clone_size: -; d_call: -; j_call: TRBJ1-4; cdr3_nt: TGTGCCAGCAGTGTTGATAGGAAGACTAATGAAAAACTGTTTTTT; cdr3_aa: CASSVDRKTNEKLFF
v_call: TRBV20-1; clone_size: -; d_call: -; j_call: TRBJ2-3; cdr3_nt: TGCAGTGCTGGGATTGGCGGCACAGATACGCAGTATTTT; cdr3_aa: CSAGIGGTDTQYF
v_call: TRBV6-5; clone_size: -; d_call: -; j_call: TRBJ1-1; cdr3_nt: TGTGCCAACAGTCCCCGTGGGGATCTGAACACTGAAGTTTTCTTT; cdr3_aa: CANSPRGDLNTEVFF
v_call: TRBV11-2; clone_size: -; d_call: -; j_call: TRBJ2-1; cdr3_nt: TGTGCCAACAGCCTTAACCCACTGAGGAGCTCCTACAATGAGCAGTTCTTC; cdr3_aa: CANSLNPLRSSYNEQFF
v_call: TRBV24-1; clone_size: -; d_call: TRBD2; j_call: TRBJ2-3; cdr3_nt: TGTGCCACCAGTGACTTTGGGACTAGCAGGAGCTTCACAGATACGCAGTATTTT; cdr3_aa: CATSDFGTSRSFTDTQYF
v_call: TRBV11-2; clone_size: medium-sized; d_call: TRBD2; j_call: TRBJ2-7; cdr3_nt: TGTGCCAGCATGTATTGGACTAGCGGGACGAGCTCCTACGAGCAGTACTTC; cdr3_aa: CASMYWTSGTSSYEQYF
v_call: TRBV4-2; clone_size: many; d_call: -; j_call: TRBJ2-3; cdr3_nt: TGTGCCAGCAGCCACACAGATACGCAGTATTTT; cdr3_aa: CASSHTDTQYF
v_call: TRBV28; clone_size: few; d_call: TRBD2; j_call: TRBJ2-1; cdr3_nt: TGTGCCAGCAGTACACCAGCGGGAGGGAATGAGCAGTTCTTC; cdr3_aa: CASSTPAGGNEQFF
v_call: TRBV12-3/TRBV12-4; clone_size: once; d_call: -; j_call: TRBJ2-3; cdr3_nt: TGTGCCAGCAGTTTAGGATCCACATATACGCGGTATTTT; cdr3_aa: CASSLGSTYTRYF
v_call: TRBV11-2; clone_size: -; d_call: -; j_call: TRBJ1-1; cdr3_nt: TGTGCCAGTGGCCCGCATCAGCACGGACACCTTCGCTTTTGGGGCTATGAAGCTTTCTTT; cdr3_aa: CASGPHQHGHLRFWGYEAFF
v_call: TRBV14; clone_size: -; d_call: TRBD2; j_call: TRBJ2-3; cdr3_nt: TGTGGCAGCAGCCCTTATGTGGGACTAGAAGGCGGTACGCAGTATTTT; cdr3_aa: CGSSPYVGLEGGTQYF
v_call: TRBV5-6; clone_size: -; d_call: -; j_call: TRBJ2-1; cdr3_nt: TGTGCCAGCAGCCCAGAGGTGGGTAGCTTGGGCGATAAGCAGTTCTTC; cdr3_aa: CASSPEVGSLGDKQFF
v_call: TRBV5-1; clone_size: few; d_call: TRBD1; j_call: TRBJ1-1; cdr3_nt: TGCGCCAGCAAAGACAGGGGACACGGGAACACTGAAGCTTTCTTT; cdr3_aa: CASKDRGHGNTEAFF
v_call: TRBV12-3/TRBV12-4; clone_size: -; d_call: -; j_call: TRBJ2-1; cdr3_nt: TGTGCCGGCAGCCCCCCGGGGGGCCCCCACAATGAGCAGTTCTTC; cdr3_aa: CAGSPPGGPHNEQFF
v_call: TRBV11-3; clone_size: -; d_call: TRBD1; j_call: TRBJ1-6; cdr3_nt: TGTGCCAGTAGCATGACCGGGACAGGGGTTTATTTACCCCTCCACTTT; cdr3_aa: CASSMTGTGVYLPLHF
v_call: TRBV6-6; clone_size: -; d_call: -; j_call: TRBJ1-4; cdr3_nt: TGTGCCAGCAGTTACCTTGTCAGAGAGGCAACTAATGAAAAACTGTTTTTT; cdr3_aa: CASSYLVREATNEKLFF
v_call: TRBV5-4; clone_size: many; d_call: TRBD2; j_call: TRBJ2-1; cdr3_nt: TGTGCCAGCAGCCCTCCTAGCGGGATTAACAATGAGCAGTTCTTC; cdr3_aa: CASSPPSGINNEQFF
v_call: TRBV10-3; clone_size: few; d_call: -; j_call: TRBJ1-2; cdr3_nt: TGTGCCATCAGTAACGAGATGTCTTCCCACTATGGCTACACCTTC; cdr3_aa: CAISNEMSSHYGYTF
v_call: TRBV12-3/TRBV12-4; clone_size: many; d_call: -; j_call: TRBJ1-1; cdr3_nt: TGTGCCAGCAGTTCATTGGGGTCGGGGAACACTGAAGCTTTCTTT; cdr3_aa: CASSSLGSGNTEAFF
v_call: TRBV14; clone_size: few; d_call: -; j_call: TRBJ1-2; cdr3_nt: TGTGCCAGCAGCCAAGATATCGGAACAGGGTATGGCTACACCTTC; cdr3_aa: CASSQDIGTGYGYTF
v_call: TRBV5-6; clone_size: -; d_call: -; j_call: TRBJ2-7; cdr3_nt: TGTGCCAGCAGCTTGGCGGTCGGCGGCCAAAAGTACTTC; cdr3_aa: CASSLAVGGQKYF
v_call: TRBV11-2; clone_size: many; d_call: TRBD1; j_call: TRBJ2-7; cdr3_nt: TGTGCCAGCAGCTTAGGACTTAACAGGGGGAGCTCCTACGAGCAGTACTTC; cdr3_aa: CASSLGLNRGSSYEQYF
v_call: TRBV6-1; clone_size: many; d_call: -; j_call: TRBJ1-6; cdr3_nt: TGTGCCAGCAGTGAAGACAGGGTGTCACCCCTCCACTTT; cdr3_aa: CASSEDRVSPLHF
v_call: TRBV12-3/TRBV12-4; clone_size: once; d_call: TRBD2; j_call: TRBJ2-7; cdr3_nt: TGTGCCAGCAACACCTGGTTAGCGGGAATAAACGAGCAGTACTTC; cdr3_aa: CASNTWLAGINEQYF
v_call: TRBV6-5; clone_size: -; d_call: -; j_call: TRBJ1-1; cdr3_nt: TGTGCCAGCAGTTACCAGGACGGCCTGAACACTGGAGCTTTGTTT; cdr3_aa: CASSYQDGLNTGALF
v_call: TRBV6-5; clone_size: once; d_call: -; j_call: TRBJ1-1; cdr3_nt: TGTGCCAGCAGTTACTCACAGACCCGGGGCATTGAAGCTTTGTTT; cdr3_aa: CASSYSQTRGIEALF
v_call: TRBV30; clone_size: -; d_call: TRBD1; j_call: TRBJ1-4; cdr3_nt: TGTGCCTGGAGGCCGACAGGGGGCGTTGAAAAACTGTTTTTT; cdr3_aa: CAWRPTGGVEKLFF
v_call: TRBV12-3/TRBV12-4; clone_size: many; d_call: -; j_call: TRBJ2-2; cdr3_nt: TGTGCCAGCAGCCCCCGGGGGAGGGAGCTGTTTTTT; cdr3_aa: CASSPRGRELFF
v_call: TRBV28; clone_size: -; d_call: -; j_call: TRBJ2-2; cdr3_nt: TGTGCCACCCGGACGGGGGCCACGAACACCGGGGAGCTGTTTTTT; cdr3_aa: CATRTGATNTGELFF
v_call: TRBV6-1; clone_size: many; d_call: -; j_call: TRBJ1-2; cdr3_nt: TGTGCCAGCAGTGAAGGAGTGGACACCTCCTATGGCTACACCTTC; cdr3_aa: CASSEGVDTSYGYTF
v_call: TRBV6-2/TRBV6-3; clone_size: many; d_call: -; j_call: TRBJ2-6; cdr3_nt: TGTGCCAGCAGGTCCTCTGGGGCCAACGTCCTGACTTTC; cdr3_aa: CASRSSGANVLTF
v_call: TRBV6-5; clone_size: few; d_call: -; j_call: TRBJ2-7; cdr3_nt: TGTGCCAGCAGGACCGACAGAAGCCAGGGATTACTACCCTACGAGCAGTACTTC; cdr3_aa: CASRTDRSQGLLPYEQYF
v_call: TRBV7-9; clone_size: -; d_call: TRBD2; j_call: TRBJ2-2; cdr3_nt: TGTGCCAGCGGCTCCGGGCTAGCGGGAGGATCTGACACCGGGGAGCTGTTTTTT; cdr3_aa: CASGSGLAGGSDTGELFF
v_call: TRBV12-3/TRBV12-4; clone_size: -; d_call: -; j_call: TRBJ2-3; cdr3_nt: TGTGCCAGCAAAAGCGGCAGACGGGGAGATACGCAGTATTTT; cdr3_aa: CASKSGRRGDTQYF
v_call: TRBV12-3/TRBV12-4; clone_size: -; d_call: TRBD2; j_call: TRBJ2-5; cdr3_nt: TGTTCCAGCAGTTCCAGCGGGGTACAAGAGACCCGGTACTTC; cdr3_aa: CSSSSSGVQETRYF
v_call: TRBV28; clone_size: -; d_call: -; j_call: TRBJ2-1; cdr3_nt: TGTGCCAGCAGTTCGATAAGCGGGCTCCTCTACAATGAGCAGTTCTTC; cdr3_aa: CASSSISGLLYNEQFF
v_call: TRBV29-1; clone_size: many; d_call: -; j_call: TRBJ2-2; cdr3_nt: TGCAGCGTTGTCAGGGACCTGAACACCGGGGAGCTGTTTTTT; cdr3_aa: CSVVRDLNTGELFF
v_call: TRBV4-2; clone_size: -; d_call: -; j_call: TRBJ2-7; cdr3_nt: TGTGACAGCAGCCAAGATCGGAACGAGCAGTACTTC; cdr3_aa: CDSSQDRNEQYF
v_call: TRBV11-2; clone_size: -; d_call: TRBD2; j_call: TRBJ2-2; cdr3_nt: TGTGCCAGTAGCTTGATTGCGGGAGTAGTCACCGGGGAGCTGTTTTTT; cdr3_aa: CASSLIAGVVTGELFF
v_call: TRBV10-3; clone_size: -; d_call: TRBD2; j_call: TRBJ2-1; cdr3_nt: TGTGCCATCACCGGAGGACTAGCGGACCAGTCCTACAAAGAGCAGTTCTTC; cdr3_aa: CAITGGLADQSYKEQFF
v_call: TRBV12-3/TRBV12-4; clone_size: -; d_call: TRBD1; j_call: TRBJ2-5; cdr3_nt: TGTGCCAGCAGCCATAGACAGGGGGGAGATGAGACCCAGTACTTC; cdr3_aa: CASSHRQGGDETQYF
v_call: TRBV11-2; clone_size: -; d_call: TRBD2; j_call: TRBJ2-1; cdr3_nt: TGTGCCAGCAGCTTCACCGGGACTAGTGGGAACAATGAGCGGTTCTTC; cdr3_aa: CASSFTGTSGNNERFF
v_call: TRBV11-3; clone_size: -; d_call: -; j_call: TRBJ1-1; cdr3_nt: TGTGCCAGCAGCCTTACTAAGGGGACTGGAGCTTTCTTT; cdr3_aa: CASSLTKGTGAFF
v_call: TRBV29-1; clone_size: -; d_call: -; j_call: TRBJ2-3; cdr3_nt: TGCAGTGTTGTTGGCGGGATGGGTGCAGATACGCAGTATTTT; cdr3_aa: CSVVGGMGADTQYF
v_call: TRBV5-5; clone_size: -; d_call: -; j_call: TRBJ1-5; cdr3_nt: TGTGCCGGCAGCCCCTTGATAGACTATCAGCCCCAGCATTTT; cdr3_aa: CAGSPLIDYQPQHF
v_call: TRBV5-8; clone_size: -; d_call: -; j_call: TRBJ2-3; cdr3_nt: TGTACCAGCTTCTGGTGGGCAGATACGCAGTATTTT; cdr3_aa: CTSFWWADTQYF
v_call: TRBV11-1; clone_size: -; d_call: TRBD1; j_call: TRBJ1-5; cdr3_nt: TGTGCCAGCAGCTCGGGACAGGGGAACCAGTCCCAGTATTTC; cdr3_aa: CASSSGQGNQSQYF
v_call: TRBV11-2; clone_size: -; d_call: TRBD1; j_call: TRBJ2-7; cdr3_nt: TGTACCAGCAGGCGTGCCGGAGGCAGGGGGCGATACGAGCAGTACTTC; cdr3_aa: CTSRRAGGRGRYEQYF
v_call: TRBV28; clone_size: -; d_call: -; j_call: TRBJ2-7; cdr3_nt: TGTGCCAGCAGTTTTAGTAATTCCCACGAGCAGTACTTC; cdr3_aa: CASSFSNSHEQYF